This T cell receptor (beta chain) originates from a study of T cells expressing NK-cell markers. About the research overall: Repertoire data for TCR beta were derived from sorted T cells (CD3+CD56+NKG2C+, CD3+CD56+NKG2C- and CD3+CD56-NKG2C+).

The study's findings and limits: Dominance of the CD3+CD56-NKG2C+ fraction by these clonotypes also held in several donors. NKG2C+ dominant clonotype frequencies in six donors were about 1.0-7.5% of CD8+ T cells.

UMI-tagged 5'RACE template switching yielded the TCR beta cDNA. TCRdb re-called the 5' RACE reads, yielding one record per CDR3 amino acid sequence without DNA. Its clone listing holds 250,000 to 300,000 distinct CDR3 sequences. On this clonotype: Its target is unknown.

This CDR3 has 14 amino acids. Germline CDR1 is DFQATT and CDR2 is SNEGSKA (reference sequence). The clonotype originates from a man aged 18 to 30 in good health. The sequenced sample consisted of blood T cells: a sorted CD56 or NKG2C T cell subset, CD4+ or CD8+ T cells, or bulk PBMC T cells (not recorded which). The J gene is TRBJ1-5, the V gene TRBV20-1; lacking DNA, the TRBD1 call made by TCRdb goes unchecked. The CDR3 spells CSAPPTGVNQPQHF.